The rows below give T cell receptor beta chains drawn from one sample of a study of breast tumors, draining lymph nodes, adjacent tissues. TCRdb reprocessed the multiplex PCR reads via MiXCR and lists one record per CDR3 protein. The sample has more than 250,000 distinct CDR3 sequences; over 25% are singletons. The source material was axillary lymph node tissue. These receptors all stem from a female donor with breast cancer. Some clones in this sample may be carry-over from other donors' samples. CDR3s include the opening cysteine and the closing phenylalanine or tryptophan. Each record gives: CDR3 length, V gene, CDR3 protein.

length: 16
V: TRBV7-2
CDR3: CASSSRGGTDAYEQYF

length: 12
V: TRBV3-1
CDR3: CASSQVSSAKFF

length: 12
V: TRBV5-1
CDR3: CASRFGTGELFF

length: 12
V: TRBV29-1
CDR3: CSVEEGGVEQFF

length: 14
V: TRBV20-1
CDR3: CSARVRTANYGYTF

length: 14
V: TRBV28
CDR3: CASRRQGAPLGYTF

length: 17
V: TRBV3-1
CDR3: CASSQDFRQGWKETQYF

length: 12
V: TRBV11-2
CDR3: CASSPDRGTLHF

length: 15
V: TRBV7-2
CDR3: CASSALAGVNDEQFF

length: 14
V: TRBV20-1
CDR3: CSARLFPGGAAMFF

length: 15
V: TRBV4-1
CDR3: CASSQDRVNQETQYF

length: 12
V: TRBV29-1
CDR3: CSAIETSYEQYF

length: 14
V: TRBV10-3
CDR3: CAISENPAGNEQFF

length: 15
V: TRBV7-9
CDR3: CASSTDRAWTGELFF

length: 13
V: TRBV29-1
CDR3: CSLGRGGSYEQYF

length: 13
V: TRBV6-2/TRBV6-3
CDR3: CASSSMTGYGYTF

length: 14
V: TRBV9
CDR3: CVSSVAYGSYERYF

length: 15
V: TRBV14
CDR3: CASSFRDYQQETQYF

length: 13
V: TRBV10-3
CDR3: CAISESAPNEQFF

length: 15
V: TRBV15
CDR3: CATRRTSAGANVLTF

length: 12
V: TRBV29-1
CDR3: CSVVRVAGEQYF

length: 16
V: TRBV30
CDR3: CAWSIEASGSFGEQFF

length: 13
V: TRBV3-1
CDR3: CASSQDYGYEQYF

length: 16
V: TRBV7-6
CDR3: CASSLDPGERADTQYF

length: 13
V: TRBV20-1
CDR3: CSARKVLYNEQFF

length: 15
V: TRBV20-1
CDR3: CSAPSRLAGGHEQFF

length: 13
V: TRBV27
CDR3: CASTGTVSYERYF

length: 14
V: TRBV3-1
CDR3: CASSQDPLAGVQYF

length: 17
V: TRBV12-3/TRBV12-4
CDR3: CASSISSQVHSTDTQYF

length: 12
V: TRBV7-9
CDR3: CASSRDRVSYTF

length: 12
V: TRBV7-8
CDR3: CASSTTGTGVYF

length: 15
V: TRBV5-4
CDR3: CASSSPSASGETQYF

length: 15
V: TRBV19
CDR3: CASSIRGQGQETQYF

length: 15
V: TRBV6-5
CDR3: CASRGAGSRENEQFF

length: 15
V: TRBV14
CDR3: CASSQTGGSSYGYTF

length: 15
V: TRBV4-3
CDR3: CVSSSSGTPGRGQYF

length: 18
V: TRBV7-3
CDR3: CASSDRHRTVVAVQPQHF

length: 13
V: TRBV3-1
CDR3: CASSQMREGTQYF

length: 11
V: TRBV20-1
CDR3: CSASDRGLAFF

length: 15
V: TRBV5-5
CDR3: CASSLISGGTGELFF

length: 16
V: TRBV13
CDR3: CASSFRTGTGNSPLHF

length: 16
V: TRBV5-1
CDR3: CASSLASLADYNEQFF

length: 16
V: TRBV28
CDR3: CASSFRRGVLTYEQYF

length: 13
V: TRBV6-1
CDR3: CASSEFQGGEQYF

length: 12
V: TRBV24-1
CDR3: CATNLLEQPQHF

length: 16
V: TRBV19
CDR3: CASSIEASGITGELFF

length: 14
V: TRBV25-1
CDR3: CASKLAGGRHEQFF